This is a list of T cell receptor beta chains from one sample in a study of cytomegalovirus exposure and HLA in healthy donors. Here immunoSEQ multiplex PCR was the method, and the copy in TCRdb shows in-frame clones only, minus some. The sample has under 95,000 clones. The source material was PBMCs. The receptors here all came from a man aged 45-60 years in good health and CMV-seronegative. The CDR3 runs from the conserved cysteine through the conserved F or W. D genes are given only for firm matches.

J gene | D gene | V gene | CDR3 protein | CDR3 DNA
TRBJ2-5 | TRBD2 | TRBV5-1 | CASSRGLQETQYF | TGCGCCAGCAGCCGGGGACTACAAGAGACCCAGTACTTC
TRBJ2-2 | NA | TRBV6-5 | CASSYSSYTGELFF | TGTGCCAGCAGTTACTCGAGTTACACCGGGGAGCTGTTTTTT
TRBJ1-2 | NA | TRBV6-1 | CASSEVPGLTYGYTF | TGTGCCAGCAGTGAAGTTCCGGGACTAACTTATGGCTACACCTTC
TRBJ2-7 | TRBD2 | TRBV4-2 | CASSQNSGGAIEQYF | TGTGCCAGCAGCCAAAATAGCGGGGGGGCCATCGAGCAGTACTTC
TRBJ1-3 | TRBD1 | TRBV5-6 | CASRPAGTGGNTIYF | TGTGCCAGCAGGCCTGCCGGGACAGGAGGAAACACCATATATTTT
TRBJ2-7 | TRBD2 | TRBV19 | CASSPVLAGGYGSSYEQYF | TGTGCCAGTAGTCCCGTACTAGCGGGGGGTTACGGGAGCTCCTACGAGCAGTACTTC
TRBJ1-1 | TRBD1 | TRBV29-1 | CSVEEGDRGKTEAFF | TGCAGCGTTGAAGAGGGGGACAGGGGAAAGACTGAAGCTTTCTTT
TRBJ1-1 | TRBD1 | TRBV11-2 | CASSFVAGTGGTEAFF | TGTGCCAGCAGCTTCGTAGCGGGGACAGGGGGCACTGAAGCTTTCTTT
TRBJ1-2 | TRBD1 | TRBV6-5 | CASSTRYDRVYGYTF | TGTGCCAGCAGTACGCGATACGACAGGGTCTATGGCTACACCTTC
TRBJ1-1 | NA | TRBV28 | CASSLGQGGTEAFF | TGTGCCAGCAGTTTAGGTCAGGGTGGCACTGAAGCTTTCTTT
TRBJ1-2 | NA | TRBV19 | CASYDRTSTFYGYTF | TGTGCCAGTTACGACCGGACATCGACCTTCTATGGCTACACCTTC
TRBJ2-7 | NA | TRBV7-9 | CASSYITYEQYF | TGTGCCAGCAGCTATATCACATACGAGCAGTACTTC
TRBJ2-7 | NA | TRBV5-1 | CASSLGVYEQYF | TGCGCCAGCAGCTTGGGCGTTTACGAGCAGTACTTC
TRBJ1-1 | TRBD1 | TRBV7-2 | CASSLFGQGNAEAFF | TGTGCCAGCAGCTTATTTGGACAGGGAAACGCTGAAGCTTTCTTT
TRBJ1-2 | NA | TRBV4-2 | CASSQDRYGYTF | TGTGCCAGCAGCCAAGACAGGTATGGCTACACCTTC
TRBJ2-1 | NA | TRBV7-3 | CASSLAADNEQFF | TGTGCCAGCAGCTTAGCGGCAGATAATGAGCAGTTCTTC
TRBJ2-2 | NA | TRBV5-8 | CASRDWNTGELFF | TGTGCCAGCAGGGACTGGAACACCGGGGAGCTGTTTTTT
TRBJ1-2 | TRBD1 | TRBV6-6 | CASDPGQGVPPAF | TGTGCCAGTGATCCGGGACAGGGGGTCCCCCCGGCCTTC
TRBJ1-1 | NA | TRBV27 | CASSRLPGRENTEAFF | TGTGCCAGCAGCCGATTGCCAGGACGGGAGAACACTGAAGCTTTCTTT
TRBJ2-1 | NA | TRBV5-1 | CASSLAVSNEQFF | TGCGCCAGCAGCTTGGCCGTTAGCAATGAGCAGTTCTTC
TRBJ2-7 | NA | TRBV6-6 | CASSKQVDSYEQYF | TGTGCCAGCAGTAAACAGGTCGACTCCTACGAGCAGTACTTC
TRBJ1-5 | NA | TRBV11-1 | CASSPDSNQPQHF | TGTGCCAGCAGCCCAGATAGCAATCAGCCCCAGCATTTT
TRBJ1-2 | TRBD1 | TRBV2 | CASRAPNTGDYGYTF | TGTGCCAGCAGGGCCCCCAATACAGGGGACTATGGCTACACCTTC
TRBJ2-7 | TRBD1 | TRBV5-1 | CASSGKGATSYEQYF | TGCGCCAGCAGCGGGAAGGGGGCAACCTCCTACGAGCAGTACTTC
TRBJ1-2 | NA | TRBV9 | CASSDSRQDFYGYTF | TGTGCCAGCAGCGACTCCCGACAGGACTTCTATGGCTACACCTTC
TRBJ1-1 | NA | TRBV5-1 | CASSLLAGPNTEAFF | TGCGCCAGCAGCCTTCTGGCAGGGCCAAACACTGAAGCTTTCTTT
TRBJ1-6 | NA | TRBV28 | CASSYWEDSPLHF | TGTGCCAGCAGTTACTGGGAGGATTCACCCCTCCACTTT
TRBJ2-7 | TRBD1 | TRBV6-1 | CASSERTGPYEQYF | TGTGCCAGCAGTGAAAGGACAGGGCCCTACGAGCAGTACTTC
TRBJ2-7 | TRBD1 | TRBV5-1 | CASRNLPGQGAFEQYF | TGCGCCAGCCGAAATCTCCCGGGACAGGGGGCGTTCGAGCAGTACTTC
TRBJ2-1 | NA | TRBV6-6 | CASSYTRKSSYNEQFF | TGTGCCAGCAGTTACACCAGGAAGAGCTCCTACAATGAGCAGTTCTTC
TRBJ2-7 | NA | TRBV10-1 | CASSEAGDRSYEQYF | TGCGCCAGCAGTGAGGCAGGGGATCGCTCCTACGAGCAGTACTTC
TRBJ2-2 | NA | TRBV5-6 | CASSLDISSTGELFF | TGTGCCAGCAGCTTAGACATTAGTAGCACCGGGGAGCTGTTTTTT
TRBJ1-2 | TRBD1 | TRBV19 | CASSPSGTGGYGYTF | TGTGCCAGTAGCCCCTCGGGGACAGGTGGGTATGGCTACACCTTC
TRBJ2-3 | NA | TRBV19 | CASSIRVLVSTDTQYF | TGTGCCAGTAGTATCCGGGTCCTCGTTTCCACAGATACGCAGTATTTT
TRBJ1-1 | NA | TRBV28 | CASTDRFEAFF | TGTGCCAGCACCGACAGATTTGAAGCTTTCTTT
TRBJ1-3 | NA | TRBV11-2 | CASSLGASASGNTIYF | TGTGCCAGCAGCTTAGGGGCCAGTGCCTCTGGAAACACCATATATTTT
TRBJ2-1 | TRBD1 | TRBV29-1 | CSVWIPGQVYNEQFF | TGCAGCGTTTGGATTCCGGGACAGGTATACAATGAGCAGTTCTTC
TRBJ1-2 | NA | TRBV20-1 | CSGGSNYGYTF | TGCAGCGGGGGTTCTAACTATGGCTACACCTTC
TRBJ2-5 | TRBD2 | TRBV6-1 | CASSLLAGRGETQYF | TGTGCCAGCAGCCTTCTAGCGGGCCGGGGAGAGACCCAGTACTTC
TRBJ2-3 | TRBD1 | TRBV7-3 | CASSSQGARMDTQYF | TGTGCCAGCAGCTCACAGGGGGCGAGGATGGATACGCAGTATTTT
TRBJ1-1 | NA | TRBV7-2 | CASSPQSGMNTEAFF | TGTGCCAGCAGCCCGCAGTCGGGAATGAACACTGAAGCTTTCTTT
TRBJ2-3 | NA | TRBV5-1 | CASSLEGRVTDTQYF | TGCGCCAGCAGCTTGGAGGGCAGGGTCACAGATACGCAGTATTTT
TRBJ1-2 | NA | TRBV27 | CASSFLGQGFGYTF | TGTGCCAGCAGTTTTCTGGGGCAAGGGTTTGGCTACACCTTC
TRBJ1-5 | TRBD1 | TRBV2 | CASSGQGVGQPQHF | TGTGCCAGCAGTGGACAGGGAGTAGGTCAGCCCCAGCATTTT
TRBJ1-2 | TRBD1 | TRBV5-4 | CASSTGQAMFYGYTF | TGTGCCAGCAGCACGGGACAGGCGATGTTCTATGGCTACACCTTC
TRBJ2-7 | NA | TRBV25-1 | CASPPPKQDHSYEQYF | TGTGCCAGCCCGCCTCCCAAACAGGACCACTCCTACGAGCAGTACTTC
TRBJ2-2 | TRBD1 | TRBV28 | CASIPPEGGSTGELFF | TGTGCCAGCATCCCGCCCGAAGGGGGCAGCACCGGGGAGCTGTTTTTT
TRBJ1-1 | NA | TRBV25-1 | CASSEYTPTVMNTEAFF | TGTGCCAGCAGTGAATATACACCGACAGTCATGAACACTGAAGCTTTCTTT
TRBJ1-1 | NA | TRBV9 | CASSAFQGETEAFF | TGTGCCAGCAGCGCCTTCCAGGGTGAGACTGAAGCTTTCTTT
TRBJ1-1 | NA | TRBV7-2 | CASSRTTANTEAFF | TGTGCCAGCAGCCGCACGACTGCGAACACTGAAGCTTTCTTT
TRBJ1-2 | NA | TRBV9 | CASSVEAGAYGYTF | TGTGCCAGCAGCGTAGAGGCGGGGGCCTATGGCTACACCTTC
TRBJ1-2 | NA | TRBV4-2 | CASSQQTQGSGYGYTF | TGTGCCAGCAGCCAACAAACACAGGGTTCAGGCTATGGCTACACCTTC
TRBJ2-7 | TRBD2 | TRBV5-1 | CASSLAPSGGFTYEQYF | TGCGCCAGCAGCTTAGCGCCTAGCGGGGGGTTCACCTACGAGCAGTACTTC
TRBJ2-6 | TRBD1 | TRBV4-1 | CASSQPGQSSGANVLTF | TGCGCCAGCAGCCAACCGGGACAGAGCTCTGGGGCCAACGTCCTGACTTTC
TRBJ1-1 | NA | TRBV2 | CASSGGQRNTEAFF | TGTGCCAGCAGTGGAGGACAGAGGAACACTGAAGCTTTCTTT
TRBJ2-1 | NA | TRBV5-4 | CASSLGGPLGEQFF | TGTGCCAGCAGCTTGGGGGGGCCCTTAGGTGAGCAGTTCTTC
TRBJ2-2 | NA | TRBV2 | CASIQDSLSGELFF | TGTGCCAGCATCCAAGACAGTCTGTCCGGGGAGCTGTTTTTT
TRBJ1-2 | NA | TRBV28 | CASTSRDYGYTF | TGTGCCAGCACATCCAGGGACTATGGCTACACCTTC
TRBJ2-7 | NA | TRBV28 | CASSYLTGSYEQYF | TGTGCCAGCAGTTATCTTACAGGCTCCTACGAGCAGTACTTC
TRBJ1-4 | TRBD1 | TRBV5-1 | CASSLGTGAYEKLFF | TGCGCCAGCAGCTTGGGGACAGGGGCTTATGAAAAACTGTTTTTT